This T cell receptor beta chain was sequenced in a study of PD-L1 blockade in urothelial cancer. The wider study: Researchers looked at the blood 3 weeks (second dose) and 6 weeks after treatment began.

From germline, CDR1 is MGHDK and CDR2 SYGVNS. The CDR3 runs to 16 residues. Unmatched junction bases numbered 10, after V lost 5 bases and J lost 5 bases. Here immunoSEQ multiplex PCR was the method, and the copy in TCRdb shows in-frame clones only, minus some. The data contain around 46,000 clones, around 89% of them seen just once; the ten biggest clones take up 2% to 3%. Time point given: peripheral blood 6 weeks after treatment start. This clone was counted once. The chain couples TRBV25-1 to TRBJ1-4, with 8 bases fitting TRBD1. This receptor was obtained from a man in his 60s with urothelial cancer. This specimen consisted of PBMCs, obtained around atezolizumab (anti-PD-L1) treatment. The CDR3 DNA reads as TGTGCCAGCAGTTCCCTCGGACAGGGTGGCAATGAAAAACTGTTTTTT. This translates into CASSSLGQGGNEKLFF.